Given below is one T cell receptor (beta chain) in context. Its antigen remains unidentified. No qualities accompany the bases; no much larger clone lies one base away. In the prospective study, participants were about 18 to 95 years old, resided in fewer than 25 geographic areas of the United States, and were enrolled through a virtual design. In the prospective study, participants were assigned to cohorts based on the clinical history participants reported in a screening survey and a study questionnaire. For ImmuneRACE Cohort 3, a participant was defined as recovered based on two consecutive negative NP/OP PCR tests, clearance by a healthcare professional, or resolution of symptoms. In the prospective study, mobile phlebotomists collected whole blood, serum and a nasopharyngeal or oropharyngeal swab from each participant. Participants in the prospective study had the option to provide additional blood draws and questionnaires over an approximately 2-month period. Blood samples from the prospective study were shipped frozen or at room temperature prior to DNA extraction.

These data belong to a study of blood T cell repertoires in COVID-19 (TCRdb year 2020). A note on the overall study: The collaborator samples originated in the United States, Italy and Spain and spanned the acute and convalescent phases of COVID-19. The material from the prospective study consisted of cDNA or gDNA derived from T cells, B-cell-depleted T cells, or PBMCs. Deeply sampled blood TCRbeta repertoires from subjects exposed to, actively infected with, or recovered from COVID-19 were included in the dataset. The repertoires were released in a freely available public database meant as a resource for research on the immune response to SARS-CoV-2. The samples were drawn from two sources: the first 160 participants of the ongoing ImmuneRACE study, and about 1,300 subjects contributed by 6 global collaborators. Sample metadata almost always included a de-identified subject ID, COVID-19 status, age in years and sex. HLA class I and class II types, where available, came from metadata supplied by the sample provider rather than from assay-based typing. What the research found in general, with its limitations: The amount of clinical and demographic metadata varied by source and participant and was provided uncurated.

The trim is 6 bases for V and 5 bases for J, with a gap of 20 bases between the germline ends. From cysteine to phenylalanine, the CDR3 is 16 amino acids long. Just CDR3 DNA is preserved here, 48 bases in frame from base 1. From a lookup of the germline V gene (reference sequence), CDR1 and CDR2 are LNHDA and SQIVND. TCRbeta CDR3 regions were amplified from genomic DNA by means of the immunoSEQ Assay, a bias-controlled multiplex PCR. Concerning the study's data processing: Nucleated cell counts per sample were estimated from amplification of reference gene primers within the assay. To quantify the absolute abundance of each unique TCRbeta CDR3 rearrangement, sequence reads were collapsed and filtered. For each sample, productive Simpson clonality was calculated as the square root of Simpson's diversity index across productive rearrangements. In TCRdb, the immuneACCESS table is reduced to in-frame sequences with V and J assigned. These tables do not hold every clone; where another copy was compared, an unresolved V gene accounts for under half, and the others remain unexplained. V and J calls and clone size come straight from that table; D and trimming were deduced from the DNA. Counted in this sample were fewer than 300,000 clones; 80% to 95% of them appeared once. About 1.1% of the sample belongs to the ten largest clones.

The rearrangement combines TRBV19 with TRBJ1-5; perhaps TRBD1 is the D gene, with 5 bases matching. The sequence was collected from a woman in her twenties or thirties who had recovered from COVID-19. The specimen was PBMCs or T cells enriched from blood (not recorded which). The CDR3 has the sequence CASSYRTGGRDQPQHF. The DNA reads TGTGCCAGTAGCTACCGTACGGGGGGACGCGATCAGCCCCAGCATTTT.